Listed below are T cell receptor beta chains from one sample, sequenced in a study of cytomegalovirus exposure and HLA in healthy donors. Measured with immunoSEQ multiplex PCR; TCRdb has only the in-frame clones, and not every one. Of over 150,000 clones listed, approximately 80% are singletons. Sample: PBMCs. The receptors were sampled from a male donor in good health and CMV-seropositive. CDR3s include the opening cysteine and the closing phenylalanine or tryptophan. The order of the fields is V gene, D gene, J gene, clone size, CDR3 DNA, CDR3 protein. A D gene is named only where the DNA matches it firmly. Clone sizes are given selectively: once, few, many, or a class where the clone is expanded.

v_call: TRBV5-1; d_call: NA; j_call: TRBJ2-6; clone_size: once; cdr3_nt: TGCGCCAGCAGCTTGGCGACAGCAGGGGCCAACGGCCTGACTTTC; cdr3_aa: CASSLATAGANGLTF
v_call: TRBV28; d_call: NA; j_call: TRBJ2-7; clone_size: NA; cdr3_nt: TGTGCCAGCAGTTTGATACAGAGCTCCTACGAGCAGTACTTC; cdr3_aa: CASSLIQSSYEQYF
v_call: TRBV28; d_call: NA; j_call: TRBJ2-7; clone_size: NA; cdr3_nt: TGTGCCAGCAGTCTCCCGGGGGTAGCAAGGGGCGAGCAGTACTTC; cdr3_aa: CASSLPGVARGEQYF
v_call: TRBV6-6; d_call: NA; j_call: TRBJ2-7; clone_size: NA; cdr3_nt: TGTGCCAGCAGACCTTTGGAGGGGATAGGCTACGAGCAGTACTTC; cdr3_aa: CASRPLEGIGYEQYF
v_call: TRBV10-3; d_call: NA; j_call: TRBJ2-5; clone_size: NA; cdr3_nt: TGTGCCATCAGCACCGGGCAAGAGACCCAGTACTTC; cdr3_aa: CAISTGQETQYF
v_call: TRBV29-1; d_call: TRBD2; j_call: TRBJ2-3; clone_size: NA; cdr3_nt: TGCAGCGTCTCAGGACTAGCGGGAGTATGGACAGATACGCAGTATTTT; cdr3_aa: CSVSGLAGVWTDTQYF
v_call: TRBV11-2; d_call: NA; j_call: TRBJ1-1; clone_size: NA; cdr3_nt: TGTGCCAGCAGCCCGGGGCGGGGCTCGAACACTGAAGCTTTCTTT; cdr3_aa: CASSPGRGSNTEAFF
v_call: TRBV5-4; d_call: TRBD1; j_call: TRBJ2-7; clone_size: NA; cdr3_nt: TGTGCCAGCAGCTCCGGGACAGCTACCTACGAGCAGTACTTC; cdr3_aa: CASSSGTATYEQYF
v_call: TRBV19; d_call: NA; j_call: TRBJ1-3; clone_size: NA; cdr3_nt: TGTGCCAGTAGTATGACCCACGAGGCTGGAAACACCATATATTTT; cdr3_aa: CASSMTHEAGNTIYF
v_call: TRBV27; d_call: TRBD1; j_call: TRBJ2-2; clone_size: NA; cdr3_nt: TGTGCCAGCAGTTTACCCGGGACAGGGATCACCGGGGAGCTGTTTTTT; cdr3_aa: CASSLPGTGITGELFF
v_call: TRBV28; d_call: NA; j_call: TRBJ2-3; clone_size: few; cdr3_nt: TGTGCCAGCAGTTTGGAAGAGCTAGGCAGTTCCAAGGAGGATACGCAGTATTTT; cdr3_aa: CASSLEELGSSKEDTQYF
v_call: TRBV19; d_call: TRBD1; j_call: TRBJ1-4; clone_size: NA; cdr3_nt: TGTGCCAGTAGTCGGACAGGGAAATTTGAAAAACTGTTTTTT; cdr3_aa: CASSRTGKFEKLFF
v_call: TRBV27; d_call: NA; j_call: TRBJ1-1; clone_size: NA; cdr3_nt: TGTGCCAGCAGCCGCCTCCCAGGGTCCAGTGTGGACACTGAAGCTTTCTTT; cdr3_aa: CASSRLPGSSVDTEAFF
v_call: TRBV5-4; d_call: TRBD2; j_call: TRBJ2-3; clone_size: NA; cdr3_nt: TGTGCCAGCAGTCTGACTAGCGGGAGCACAGATACGCAGTATTTT; cdr3_aa: CASSLTSGSTDTQYF
v_call: TRBV19; d_call: NA; j_call: TRBJ2-1; clone_size: NA; cdr3_nt: TGTGCCAGTAGTATTGAGGGAGTGCCCCACAATGAGCAGTTCTTC; cdr3_aa: CASSIEGVPHNEQFF
v_call: TRBV7-2; d_call: NA; j_call: TRBJ1-5; clone_size: NA; cdr3_nt: TGTGCCAGCAGCAGACCAGGGAGGGAGCAGCCCCAGCATTTT; cdr3_aa: CASSRPGREQPQHF
v_call: TRBV5-6; d_call: TRBD1; j_call: TRBJ1-1; clone_size: NA; cdr3_nt: TGTGCCAGCATGGAGAGGGGGCGAAACACTGAAGCTTTCTTT; cdr3_aa: CASMERGRNTEAFF
v_call: TRBV5-1; d_call: TRBD1; j_call: TRBJ1-1; clone_size: NA; cdr3_nt: TGCGCCAGCAGCTTTGGACAGGACACTGAAGCTTTCTTT; cdr3_aa: CASSFGQDTEAFF
v_call: TRBV29-1; d_call: TRBD1; j_call: TRBJ2-2; clone_size: NA; cdr3_nt: TGCAGCGTTGAGGTCCAGGGGGCTATTGGCGGGGAGCTGTTTTTT; cdr3_aa: CSVEVQGAIGGELFF
v_call: TRBV29-1; d_call: TRBD1; j_call: TRBJ1-5; clone_size: NA; cdr3_nt: TGCAGCGTTCGGACAGGGTATCAGCCCCAGCATTTT; cdr3_aa: CSVRTGYQPQHF
v_call: TRBV5-1; d_call: NA; j_call: TRBJ2-7; clone_size: NA; cdr3_nt: TGCGCCAGCAGCCCCCGCCGGGACAATCGGCCCTACGAGCAGTACTTC; cdr3_aa: CASSPRRDNRPYEQYF
v_call: TRBV4-3; d_call: NA; j_call: TRBJ2-2; clone_size: NA; cdr3_nt: TGCGCCAGCAGCCTTACAGGGACCGGGGAGCTGTTTTTT; cdr3_aa: CASSLTGTGELFF
v_call: TRBV6-5; d_call: NA; j_call: TRBJ1-6; clone_size: NA; cdr3_nt: TGTGCCAGCAGTTACAGGGGAGGGGATTCACCCCTCCACTTT; cdr3_aa: CASSYRGGDSPLHF
v_call: TRBV19; d_call: TRBD1; j_call: TRBJ1-2; clone_size: few; cdr3_nt: TGTGCCAGTAGCCAGGGGGCTGGGGGCTACACCTTC; cdr3_aa: CASSQGAGGYTF
v_call: TRBV4-1; d_call: NA; j_call: TRBJ2-7; clone_size: NA; cdr3_nt: TGCGCCAGCAGCCAAGAGACAGGCGACTACGAGCAGTACTTC; cdr3_aa: CASSQETGDYEQYF
v_call: TRBV30; d_call: TRBD1; j_call: TRBJ2-5; clone_size: NA; cdr3_nt: TGTGCCTGGACCCGGACAGGGGGAGAGACCCAGTACTTC; cdr3_aa: CAWTRTGGETQYF
v_call: TRBV7-6; d_call: NA; j_call: TRBJ2-2; clone_size: NA; cdr3_nt: TGTGCCAGCAGCTTAGACGTGGGCTCCGGGGAGCTGTTTTTT; cdr3_aa: CASSLDVGSGELFF
v_call: TRBV15; d_call: TRBD1; j_call: TRBJ1-5; clone_size: NA; cdr3_nt: TGTGCCACCAGCAGTGGACAGGGCAGTCAGCCCCAGCATTTT; cdr3_aa: CATSSGQGSQPQHF
v_call: TRBV19; d_call: TRBD1; j_call: TRBJ1-1; clone_size: NA; cdr3_nt: TGTGCCAGTAGTAACGTCCCGGGACAGGGAAACACTGAAGCTTTCTTT; cdr3_aa: CASSNVPGQGNTEAFF